These 21 T cell receptor beta chains originate from one sample sequenced in a study of metastatic and nonmetastatic thyroid tumors. Through MiXCR, TCRdb re-clonotyped the PCR reads. The sample gives just over 7,500 clones, 25% to 30% of which show up once; about 17% is in the top ten. Not a single patient had been given any form of treatment at any point before undergoing thyroid surgery. The source material was adjacent normal tissue. The receptors here all came from a female donor with papillary thyroid cancer or a benign thyroid nodule (not recorded which). Some clones in this sample may be carry-over from other donors' samples.

The chain uses TRBV28 and TRBJ1-1; D possibly corresponds to TRBD1 (5 bases). Trimming pared 3 bases from V and 11 bases from J, leaving 13 bases between. The CDR3 extends over 12 amino acids. CDR1 is MDHEN, CDR2 SYDVKM, per germline. Here the CDR3 DNA reads TGTGCCAGCAGTTTTATGAGGGGCCGTGCTTTCTTT. Protein: CASSFMRGRAFF. Full variable domain (remainder filled in from reference TRBV28 and TRBJ1-1): DVKVTQSSRYLVKRTGEKVFLECVQDMDHENMFWYRQDPGLGLRLIYFSYDVKMKEKGDIPEGYSVSREKKERFSLILESASTNQTSMYLCASSFMRGRAFFGQGTRLTVV.

This clone is medium-sized. The chain recombines TRBV19 with TRBJ1-4, with D perhaps matching TRBD1 (6 bases). V shed 6 bases and J shed 0 bases, with 11 bases lying between them. CDR3 length equals 15 residues. Germline V gene data show CDR1 as LNHDA and CDR2 as SQIVND (reference sequence). The CDR3 DNA follows: TGTGCCAGTAGGGGGGGGCCTGCAACTAATGAAAAACTGTTTTTT. The encoded protein is CASRGGPATNEKLFF.

The chain employs TRBV27 and TRBJ1-2; the match to TRBD1 covers 7 bases. CDR3 length: 14 residues. The junction had 9 bases not matched to a gene; V was cut back by 5 bases and J by 6 bases. Germline V CDR1 and CDR2: MNHEY, SMNVEV (reference sequence). The DNA of the CDR3 is TGTGCCAGCAGTCGAAGGACAGGTTCCGATGGCTACACCTTC. It translates to CASSRRTGSDGYTF.

By sample share, this clone is medium-sized. The CDR3 nucleotides are TGTGCCAGCAGTGAGAGGCAGGGGGCGAATTCACCCCTCCACTTT. Protein: CASSERQGANSPLHF. V usage is TRBV2 and J usage is TRBJ1-6; TRBD1 agrees at 8 bases. V was clipped by 3 bases and J by 7 bases; unmatched bases: 5. The CDR3 has 15 residues. CDR1 SNHLY and CDR2 FYNNEI come from the germline V gene.

Written as DNA, the CDR3 is TGCGCCAGCAGCCTCAGGGACAGGCTTAACGCTGAAGCTTTCTTT. It is translated as CASSLRDRLNAEAFF. The chain has TRBV5-1 and TRBJ1-1; the match to TRBD1 covers 8 bases. Germline CDR1 SGHRS, CDR2 YFSETQ. The V and J ends lost 4 bases and 6 bases, in that order; junction bases with no gene match: 11. This CDR3 has 15 residues.

This clone was seen at least ten times. Germline is not matched at one junction end, which may reflect a read error. The genes are TRBV30 and TRBJ1-1, with D unresolved. CDR1 and CDR2 (germline): GTSNPN, SVGIG (reference sequence). The CDR3 is made up of 11 amino acids. As DNA, the CDR3 is TGTGCCTGGAGTGTTTTAGGACGGCGGATCTTT. Encoded protein: CAWSVLGRRIF.

Concerning this clone itself: A much larger clone differs by one base, so this may be a read error. The chain joins TRBV5-6 to TRBJ1-3, with D possibly matching TRBD1 (5 bases). Trimming shortened V by 4 bases and J by 0 bases, and 17 bases separated the two germline ends. The CDR3 covers 17 residues. Germline CDR1 and CDR2: SGHDT and YYEEEE. The CDR3 DNA is TGTGCCAGCAGCCTCAGGAAAGGGGCCAACTCTGGAAACACCATATATTTT. This gives the protein CASSLRKGANSGNTIYF.

The genes are TRBV27 and TRBJ1-2, with D perhaps matching TRBD1 (6 bases). CDR3 length equals 15 residues. The germline CDR1 and CDR2 sequences are MNHEY and SMNVEV (reference sequence). Trimming cost V 5 bases and J 0 bases, with 13 bases left between them. The CDR3 is CASSIKTGSNYGYTF. In nucleotides, the CDR3 is TGTGCCAGCAGTATAAAGACAGGATCTAACTATGGCTACACCTTC.

This clone was observed a few times. Given a much more abundant clone one base away, this may be a read error. The V call is TRBV18, the J call TRBJ2-1; 9 bases are a match to TRBD2. Germline CDR1 reads KGHSH; CDR2 reads LQKENI. The CDR3 runs to 18 residues. V lost 2 bases to trimming and J lost 0 bases; unmatched junction nucleotides: 8. CDR3 in DNA: TGTGCCAGCTCACCAATTGCGGGAGGGCCAGACTCCTACAATGAGCAGTTCTTC. It codes for CASSPIAGGPDSYNEQFF.

This clone is medium-sized within its sample. V usage is TRBV19 and J usage is TRBJ1-1; D is possibly TRBD1 (6 bases). The CDR3 is made up of 15 amino acids. CDR1 and CDR2 (germline): LNHDA, SQIVND (reference sequence). V lost 6 bases and J lost 4, with 18 bases in between. The CDR3 region is CASRAGTQGSTEAFF. The CDR3 bases are TGTGCCAGTAGGGCCGGAACACAGGGATCCACTGAAGCTTTCTTT.

Within the sample, this clone is medium-sized. V usage is TRBV24-1 and J usage is TRBJ2-1; D not certain. The CDR3 has 11 residues. Trimming removed 3 bases at V and 12 bases at J, with 8 bases between. Germline assignment: CDR1 KGHDR and CDR2 SFDVKD. The CDR3 sequence is CATSDPSRQFF. CDR3 coding DNA: TGTGCCACCAGTGATCCTTCAAGGCAGTTCTTC.

This clone was picked up many times. The gene calls are TRBV4-1 and TRBJ2-1; the match to TRBD1 covers 7 bases. Looked up from germline, CDR1 is MGHRA and CDR2 is YSYEKL. The CDR3 covers 16 residues. Losses at the gene ends were 1 base for V and 4 bases for J; bases not matched to a gene: 7. The CDR3 spells CASSQGPGQIYNEQFF. The CDR3 DNA is TGCGCCAGCAGCCAAGGTCCGGGACAGATTTACAATGAGCAGTTCTTC.

In its sample, this clone was seen many times. The chain combines TRBV6-6 with TRBJ1-2; D perhaps matches TRBD1 (6 bases). Trimming took off 2 bases at V and 6 bases at J, with 10 bases between the two ends. The CDR3 totals 13 residues. CDR1 is MNHNY, CDR2 SVGAGI, per germline (reference sequence). As DNA, the CDR3 is TGTGCCAGCAGTTACCCCAGGGGTAATGGCTACACCTTC. The encoded protein is CASSYPRGNGYTF.

The gene calls are TRBV20-1 and TRBJ1-2, with D hard to call. Per germline, CDR1 DFQATT and CDR2 SNEGSKA (reference sequence). V was clipped by 6 bases and J by 1 base, with 12 bases between them. The CDR3 length is 13 residues. CDR3 region: CSAKGLLNYGYTF. In nucleotides, the CDR3 is TGCAGTGCCAAGGGCCTACTTAACTATGGCTACACCTTC.

On this clone: A junction end diverges from the germline sequence, so it may reflect a read error. The CDR3 nucleotides read TGTGCCAGTAGTCAGAGTAAAACAGGGATAATAGCCTACGAGCAGTACTTT. Its translation: CASSQSKTGIIAYEQYF. The chain combines TRBV19 with TRBJ2-7; TRBD1 is a possible D gene (6 bases). The CDR3 is made up of 17 amino acids. Germline loops: CDR1 LNHDA, CDR2 SQIVND (reference sequence).

This clone came up many times. The chain carries TRBV7-9 and TRBJ2-1; D unclear. The ends were cut back, 5 bases at V and 7 bases at J, with 21 bases in the middle. In germline, CDR1 is SEHNR, CDR2 FQNEAQ (reference sequence). The CDR3 is 16 residues long. CDR3 nucleotide sequence: TGTGCCAGCAGCCCAGTCCCGACATCTGTCCGAAATGAGCAGTTCTTC. As protein: CASSPVPTSVRNEQFF.

The V gene is TRBV6-8, the J gene TRBJ1-5; D remains ambiguous. CDR3 size: 14 residues. Germline V gives CDR1 MNHGY, CDR2 SAAAGT. V dropped 6 bases and J dropped 6 bases, with 15 bases sitting between them. The chain's CDR3 is CASRRAPKPQPQHF. Written as DNA, the CDR3 is TGTGCCAGCAGACGGGCTCCGAAGCCTCAGCCCCAGCATTTT.

This clone was counted ten times or more. Being one base from a much bigger clone, this may be a read error. The sample holds other DNA sequences that translate to the same CDR3. This chain joins TRBV15 and TRBJ2-7, with D perhaps TRBD1 or TRBD2 (5 bases each). The CDR3 consists of 13 residues. In germline, CDR1 is LNHNV, CDR2 YYDKDF (reference sequence). Here the CDR3 reads CATSRGETYEQYF. CDR3 bases: TGCGCCACCAGCAGAGGGGAGACTTACGAGCAGTACTTC.

The CDR3 protein is CASSPGDSSSYEQYF. The DNA of the CDR3 is TGTGCCAGCAGCCCAGGGGACTCAAGCTCCTACGAGCAGTACTTC. The V and J genes are TRBV11-2 and TRBJ2-7; D possibly matches TRBD1 or TRBD2 (6 bases each). The CDR3 spans 15 residues. Germline V lookup: CDR1 SGHAT, CDR2 FQNNGV. Trimming removed 5 bases from V and 0 bases from J, with 14 bases in between.

Here the CDR3 reads CAWSEWGGNYNEQFF. The CDR3 DNA reads as TGTGCCTGGAGTGAGTGGGGGGGCAACTACAATGAGCAGTTCTTC. This chain links TRBV30 with TRBJ2-1; possibly TRBD2 for D (7 bases). This CDR3 region has 15 residues. V gave up 1 base and J gave up 3 bases, with 13 bases separating them. From germline, CDR1 is GTSNPN and CDR2 SVGIG (reference sequence).

Ten or more counts support this clone. The V call is TRBV15, the J call TRBJ2-5; 7 positions agree with TRBD1. The CDR3 runs to 19 residues. CDR1 LNHNV and CDR2 YYDKDF come from the germline V gene (reference sequence). Trimming removed 0 bases from V and 2 bases from J; junction bases left unmatched: 15. CDR3 protein: CATSRDNRGWFRGQETQYF. The CDR3 DNA reads TGTGCCACCAGCAGAGACAACAGGGGTTGGTTTCGGGGACAAGAGACCCAGTACTTC.